This T cell receptor beta chain was recorded in a study of technical replicates of blood from a handful of donors. Sequencing was performed with immunoSEQ multiplex PCR; in TCRdb, only in-frame clones are kept and a portion is missing. The sample includes about 79,000 clones, under 95% of them seen just once. The CDR3 has 16 residues. The germline gives CDR1 LNHDA, CDR2 SQIVND (reference sequence). V gave up 4 bases and J gave up 2 bases, with 17 bases separating them. This clone has just one count. This clonotype was obtained from a human donor in good health. The chain links TRBV19 to TRBJ1-1; perhaps TRBD1 as D (6 bases). Sequenced sample: T cells isolated from PBMCs. Written as DNA, the CDR3 is TGTGCCAGTAGTAAACGACAGGTCGGTGGTAACACTGAAGCTTTCTTT. Its translation is CASSKRQVGGNTEAFF. Drawing the rest from reference TRBV19 and TRBJ1-1, the complete variable domain is DGGITQSPKYLFRKEGQNVTLSCEQNLNHDAMYWYRQDPGQGLRLIYYSQIVNDFQKGDIAEGYSVSREKKESFPLTVTSAQKNPTAFYLCASSKRQVGGNTEAFFGQGTRLTVV.